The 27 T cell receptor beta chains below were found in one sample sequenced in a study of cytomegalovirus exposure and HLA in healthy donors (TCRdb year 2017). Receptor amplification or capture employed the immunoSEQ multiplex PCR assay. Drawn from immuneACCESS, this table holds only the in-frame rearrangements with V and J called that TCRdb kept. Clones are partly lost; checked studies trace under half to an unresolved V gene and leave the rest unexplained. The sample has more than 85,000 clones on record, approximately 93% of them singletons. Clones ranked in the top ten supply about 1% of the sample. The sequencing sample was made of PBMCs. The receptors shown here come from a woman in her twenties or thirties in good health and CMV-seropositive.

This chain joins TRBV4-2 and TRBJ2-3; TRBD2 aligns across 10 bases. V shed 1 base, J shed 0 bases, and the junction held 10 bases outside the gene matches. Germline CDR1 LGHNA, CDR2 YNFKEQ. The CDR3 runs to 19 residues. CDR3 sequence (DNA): TGTGCCAGCAGCCAAGGTTTGCTAGCGGGAGTAGGGAGCACAGATACGCAGTATTTT. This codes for CASSQGLLAGVGSTDTQYF.

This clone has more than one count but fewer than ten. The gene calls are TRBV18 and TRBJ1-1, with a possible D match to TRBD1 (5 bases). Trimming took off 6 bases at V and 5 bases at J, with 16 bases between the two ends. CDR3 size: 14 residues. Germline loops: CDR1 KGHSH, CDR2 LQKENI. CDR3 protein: CASSRTGDGTEAFF. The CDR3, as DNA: TGTGCCAGCTCCCGCACAGGAGATGGGACTGAAGCTTTCTTT.

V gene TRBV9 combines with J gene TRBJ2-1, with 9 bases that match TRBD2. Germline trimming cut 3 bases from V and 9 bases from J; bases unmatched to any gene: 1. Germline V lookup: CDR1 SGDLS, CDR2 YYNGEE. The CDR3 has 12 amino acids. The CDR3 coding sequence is TGTGCCAGCAGCGGACTAGCGGCTGAGCAGTTCTTC. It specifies CASSGLAAEQFF.

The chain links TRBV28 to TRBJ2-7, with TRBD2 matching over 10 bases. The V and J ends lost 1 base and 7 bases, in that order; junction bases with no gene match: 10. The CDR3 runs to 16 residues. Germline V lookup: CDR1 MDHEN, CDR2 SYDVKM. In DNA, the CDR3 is TGTGCCAGCAGTTTATTTTTTCTAGCGGGAGTTCAGGAGCAGTACTTC. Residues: CASSLFFLAGVQEQYF.

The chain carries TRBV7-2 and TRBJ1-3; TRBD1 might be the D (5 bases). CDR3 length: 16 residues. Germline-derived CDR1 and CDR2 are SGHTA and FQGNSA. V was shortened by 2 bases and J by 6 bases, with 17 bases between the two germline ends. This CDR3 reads CASSLIGAGPLNTIYF. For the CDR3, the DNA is TGTGCCAGCAGCTTAATTGGGGCAGGGCCCTTAAACACCATATATTTT.

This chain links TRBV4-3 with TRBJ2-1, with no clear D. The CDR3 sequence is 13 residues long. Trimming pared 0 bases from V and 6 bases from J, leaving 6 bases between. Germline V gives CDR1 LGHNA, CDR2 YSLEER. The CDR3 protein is CASSQEFLNEQFF. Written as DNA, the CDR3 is TGCGCCAGCAGCCAAGAATTCCTCAATGAGCAGTTCTTC.

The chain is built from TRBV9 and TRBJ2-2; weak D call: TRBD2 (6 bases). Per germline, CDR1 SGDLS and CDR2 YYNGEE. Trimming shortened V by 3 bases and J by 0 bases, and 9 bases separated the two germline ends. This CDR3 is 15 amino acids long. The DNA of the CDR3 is TGTGCCAGCAGCGATGGCGGGGCGAACACCGGGGAGCTGTTTTTT. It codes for CASSDGGANTGELFF.

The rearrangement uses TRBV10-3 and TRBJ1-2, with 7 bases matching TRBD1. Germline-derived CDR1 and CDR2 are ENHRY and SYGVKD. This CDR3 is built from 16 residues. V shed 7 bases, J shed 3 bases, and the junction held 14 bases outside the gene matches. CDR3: CAITPASGRGDYGYTF. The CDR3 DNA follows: TGTGCCATCACCCCCGCGTCTGGCAGGGGGGACTATGGCTACACCTTC.

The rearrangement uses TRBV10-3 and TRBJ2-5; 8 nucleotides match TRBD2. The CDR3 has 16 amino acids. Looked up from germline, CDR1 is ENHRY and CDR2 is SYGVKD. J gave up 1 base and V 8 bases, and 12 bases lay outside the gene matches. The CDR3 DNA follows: TGTGCCATCCCTAAGAGGGTTAGCGGGGTCCAAGAGACCCAGTACTTC. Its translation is CAIPKRVSGVQETQYF.

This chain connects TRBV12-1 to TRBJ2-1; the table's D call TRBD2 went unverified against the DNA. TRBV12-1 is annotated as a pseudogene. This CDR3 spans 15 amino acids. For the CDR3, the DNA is TGTGCCAGCAGCTTTGTAGTCGGCTCCTACAATGAGCAGTTCTTC. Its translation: CASSFVVGSYNEQFF.

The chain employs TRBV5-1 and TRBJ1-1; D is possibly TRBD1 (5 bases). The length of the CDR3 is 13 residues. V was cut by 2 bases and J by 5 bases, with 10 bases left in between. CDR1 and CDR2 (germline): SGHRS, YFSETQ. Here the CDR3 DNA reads TGCGCCAGCAGCTTTCAGGGTGGGACTGAAGCTTTCTTT. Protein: CASSFQGGTEAFF. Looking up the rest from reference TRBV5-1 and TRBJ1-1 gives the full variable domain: KAGVTQTPRYLIKTRGQQVTLSCSPISGHRSVSWYQQTPGQGLQFLFEYFSETQRNKGNFPGRFSGRQFSNSRSEMNVSTLELGDSALYLCASSFQGGTEAFFGQGTRLTVV.

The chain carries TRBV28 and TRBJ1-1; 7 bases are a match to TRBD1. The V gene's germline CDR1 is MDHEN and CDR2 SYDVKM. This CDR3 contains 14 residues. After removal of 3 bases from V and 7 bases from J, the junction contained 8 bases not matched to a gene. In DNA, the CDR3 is TGTGCCAGCAGTTTTAAGGGGGCGCATGGTGAAGCTTTCTTT. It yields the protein CASSFKGAHGEAFF.

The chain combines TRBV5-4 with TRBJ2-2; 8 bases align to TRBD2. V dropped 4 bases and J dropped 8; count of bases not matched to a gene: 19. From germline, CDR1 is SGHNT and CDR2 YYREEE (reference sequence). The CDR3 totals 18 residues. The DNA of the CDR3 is TGTGCCAGCAGCCCCAGGTCCGGACCGGGACTAGTGGGGGGGGAGCTGTTTTTT. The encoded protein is CASSPRSGPGLVGGELFF. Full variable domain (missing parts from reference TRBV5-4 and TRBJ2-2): ETGVTQSPTHLIKTRGQQVTLRCSSQSGHNTVSWYQQALGQGPQFIFQYYREEENGRGNFPPRFSGLQFPNYSSELNVNALELDDSALYLCASSPRSGPGLVGGELFFGEGSRLTVL.

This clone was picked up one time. The CDR3 coding sequence is TGTGCCAGCAGCCAGGAGGACAGGGGATACACTGAAGCTTTCTTT. Encoded protein: CASSQEDRGYTEAFF. The rearrangement links TRBV7-9 to TRBJ1-1; 9 bases are a match to TRBD1. This CDR3 spans 15 amino acids. The trim removed 5 bases at V and 3 bases at J, leaving 7 bases unmatched. The V gene's germline CDR1 is SEHNR and CDR2 FQNEAQ (reference sequence).

CDR3 nucleotide sequence: TGTGCCTGGGCTCGGGGACAGAGTAACGAGCAGTACTTC. Translation gives CAWARGQSNEQYF. The chain carries TRBV30 and TRBJ2-7, with 7 nucleotides matching TRBD1. The CDR3 spans 13 residues. Per the germline V gene, CDR1 is GTSNPN and CDR2 is SVGIG (reference sequence). The V and J ends lost 5 bases and 5 bases, in that order; junction bases with no gene match: 9. The full variable domain, with the rest looked up from reference TRBV30 and TRBJ2-7, is SQTIHQWPATLVQPVGSPLSLECTVEGTSNPNLYWYRQAAGRGLQLLFYSVGIGQISSEVPQNLSASRPQDRQFILSSKKLLLSDSGFYLCAWARGQSNEQYFGPGTRLTVT.

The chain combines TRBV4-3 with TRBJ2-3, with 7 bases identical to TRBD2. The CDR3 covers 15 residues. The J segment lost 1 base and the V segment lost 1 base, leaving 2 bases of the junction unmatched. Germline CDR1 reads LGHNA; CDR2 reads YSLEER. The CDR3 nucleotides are TGCGCCAGCAGCCAAGTGGGAGGGGGCACAGATACGCAGTATTTT. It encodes CASSQVGGGTDTQYF.

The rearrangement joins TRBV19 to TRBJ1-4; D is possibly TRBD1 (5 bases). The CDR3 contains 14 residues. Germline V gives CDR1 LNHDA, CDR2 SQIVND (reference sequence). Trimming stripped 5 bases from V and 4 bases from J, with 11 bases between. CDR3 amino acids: CASSSPGLNEKLFF. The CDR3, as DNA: TGTGCCAGTAGTTCTCCGGGACTTAATGAAAAACTGTTTTTT.

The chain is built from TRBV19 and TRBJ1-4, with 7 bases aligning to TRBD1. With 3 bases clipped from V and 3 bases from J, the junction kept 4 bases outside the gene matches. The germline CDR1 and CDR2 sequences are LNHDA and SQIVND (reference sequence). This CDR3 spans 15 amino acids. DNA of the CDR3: TGTGCCAGTAGTATTGGAGGGACAGCTAATGAAAAACTGTTTTTT. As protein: CASSIGGTANEKLFF.

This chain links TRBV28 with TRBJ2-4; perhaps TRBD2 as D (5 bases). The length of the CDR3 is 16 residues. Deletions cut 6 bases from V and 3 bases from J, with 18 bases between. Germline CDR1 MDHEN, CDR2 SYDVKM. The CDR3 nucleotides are TGTGCCAGCAGCGGTGACCGGGGTTGGGGCAAAAACATTCAGTACTTC. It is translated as CASSGDRGWGKNIQYF. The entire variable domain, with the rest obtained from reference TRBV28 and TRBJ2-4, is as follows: DVKVTQSSRYLVKRTGEKVFLECVQDMDHENMFWYRQDPGLGLRLIYFSYDVKMKEKGDIPEGYSVSREKKERFSLILESASTNQTSMYLCASSGDRGWGKNIQYFGAGTRLSVL.

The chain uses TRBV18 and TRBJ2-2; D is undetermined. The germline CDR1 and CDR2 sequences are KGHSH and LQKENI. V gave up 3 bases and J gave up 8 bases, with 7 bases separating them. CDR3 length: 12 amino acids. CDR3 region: CASSPTAGELFF. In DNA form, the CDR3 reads TGTGCCAGCTCACCCACCGCGGGGGAGCTGTTTTTT.

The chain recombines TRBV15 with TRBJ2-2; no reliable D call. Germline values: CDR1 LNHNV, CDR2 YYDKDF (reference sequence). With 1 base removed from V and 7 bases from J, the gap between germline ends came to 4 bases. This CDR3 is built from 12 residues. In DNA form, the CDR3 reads TGTGCCACCAGCAGAGTTAACGGGGAGCTGTTTTTT. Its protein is CATSRVNGELFF.

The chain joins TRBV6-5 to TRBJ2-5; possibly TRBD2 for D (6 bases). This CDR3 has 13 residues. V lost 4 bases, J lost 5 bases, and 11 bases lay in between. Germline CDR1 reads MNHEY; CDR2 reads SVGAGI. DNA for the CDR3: TGTGCCAGCAGTTTGGTGGGGGGTGAGACCCAGTACTTC. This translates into CASSLVGGETQYF.

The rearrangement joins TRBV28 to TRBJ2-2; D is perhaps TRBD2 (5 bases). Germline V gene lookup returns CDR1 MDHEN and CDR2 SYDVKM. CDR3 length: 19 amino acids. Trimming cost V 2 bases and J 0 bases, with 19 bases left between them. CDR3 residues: CASSLPPPGVRTNTGELFF. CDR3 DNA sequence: TGTGCCAGCAGTTTACCCCCGCCCGGGGTTAGAACGAACACCGGGGAGCTGTTTTTT.

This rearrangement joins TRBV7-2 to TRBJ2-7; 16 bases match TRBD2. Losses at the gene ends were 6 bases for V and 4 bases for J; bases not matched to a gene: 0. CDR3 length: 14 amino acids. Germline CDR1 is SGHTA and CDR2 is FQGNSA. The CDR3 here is CASRGLAGGYEQYF. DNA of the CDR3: TGTGCCAGCAGGGGACTAGCGGGAGGGTACGAGCAGTACTTC.

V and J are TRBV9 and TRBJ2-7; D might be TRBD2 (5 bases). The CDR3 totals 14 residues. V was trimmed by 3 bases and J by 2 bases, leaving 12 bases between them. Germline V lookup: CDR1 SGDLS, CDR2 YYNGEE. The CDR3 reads CASSEGSEPYEQYF. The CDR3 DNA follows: TGTGCCAGCAGCGAAGGGAGCGAACCCTACGAGCAGTACTTC.

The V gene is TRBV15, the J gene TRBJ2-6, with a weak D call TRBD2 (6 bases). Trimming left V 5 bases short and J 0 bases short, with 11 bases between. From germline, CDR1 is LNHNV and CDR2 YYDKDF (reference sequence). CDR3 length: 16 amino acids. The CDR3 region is CATSGRPPSGANVLTF. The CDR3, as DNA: TGTGCCACCAGCGGGAGGCCTCCCTCTGGGGCCAACGTCCTGACTTTC.

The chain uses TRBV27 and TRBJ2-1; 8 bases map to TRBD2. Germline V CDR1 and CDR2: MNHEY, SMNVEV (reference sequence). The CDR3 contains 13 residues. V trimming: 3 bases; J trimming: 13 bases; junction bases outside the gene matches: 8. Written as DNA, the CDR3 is TGTGCCAGCAGTTTGGGTAGCGGGATGAAACAGTTCTTC. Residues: CASSLGSGMKQFF.